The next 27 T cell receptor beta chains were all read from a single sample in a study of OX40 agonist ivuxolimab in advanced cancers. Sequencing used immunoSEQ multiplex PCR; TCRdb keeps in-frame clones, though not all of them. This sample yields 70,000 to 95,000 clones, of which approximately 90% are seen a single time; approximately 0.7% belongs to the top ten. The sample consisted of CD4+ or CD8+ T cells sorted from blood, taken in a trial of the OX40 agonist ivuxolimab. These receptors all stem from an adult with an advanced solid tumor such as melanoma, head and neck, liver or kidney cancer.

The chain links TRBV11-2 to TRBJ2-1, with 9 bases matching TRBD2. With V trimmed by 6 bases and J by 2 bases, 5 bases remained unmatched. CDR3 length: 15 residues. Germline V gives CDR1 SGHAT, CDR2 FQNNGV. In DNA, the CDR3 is TGTGCCAGCAGACTTGGCGGGGGGGCCTACAATGAGCAGTTCTTC. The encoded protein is CASRLGGGAYNEQFF.

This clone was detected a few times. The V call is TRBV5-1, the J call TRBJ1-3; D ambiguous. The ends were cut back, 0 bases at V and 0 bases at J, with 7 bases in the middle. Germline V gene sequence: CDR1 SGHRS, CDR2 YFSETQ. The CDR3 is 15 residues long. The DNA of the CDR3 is TGCGCCAGCAGCTTGGAAATAGCCTCTGGAAACACCATATATTTT. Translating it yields CASSLEIASGNTIYF.

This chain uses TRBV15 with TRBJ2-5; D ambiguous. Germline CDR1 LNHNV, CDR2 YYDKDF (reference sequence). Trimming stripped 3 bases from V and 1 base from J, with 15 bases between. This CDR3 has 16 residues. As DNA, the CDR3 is TGTGCCACCAGCAGTTCTCACAGCGAGCCCCAAGAGACCCAGTACTTC. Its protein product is CATSSSHSEPQETQYF. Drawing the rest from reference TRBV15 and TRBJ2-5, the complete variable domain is DAMVIQNPRYQVTQFGKPVTLSCSQTLNHNVMYWYQQKSSQAPKLLFHYYDKDFNNEADTPDNFQSRRPNTSFCFLDIRSPGLGDTAMYLCATSSSHSEPQETQYFGPGTRLLVL.

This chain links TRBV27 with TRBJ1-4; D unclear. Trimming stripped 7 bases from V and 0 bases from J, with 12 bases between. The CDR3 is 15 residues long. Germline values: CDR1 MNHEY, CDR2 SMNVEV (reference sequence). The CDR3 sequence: CASKVARSTNEKLFF. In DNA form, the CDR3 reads TGTGCCAGCAAAGTCGCCAGGTCAACTAATGAAAAACTGTTTTTT.

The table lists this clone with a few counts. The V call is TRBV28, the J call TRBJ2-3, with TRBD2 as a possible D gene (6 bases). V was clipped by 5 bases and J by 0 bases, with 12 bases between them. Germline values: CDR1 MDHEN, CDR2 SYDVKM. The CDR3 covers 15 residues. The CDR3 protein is CASSPGTVSTDTQYF. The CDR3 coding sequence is TGTGCCAGCAGTCCCGGGACTGTGAGCACAGATACGCAGTATTTT.

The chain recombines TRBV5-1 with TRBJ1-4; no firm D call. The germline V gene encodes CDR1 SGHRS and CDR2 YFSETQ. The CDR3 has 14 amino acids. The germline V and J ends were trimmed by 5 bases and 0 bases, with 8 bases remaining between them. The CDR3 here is CASRWTATNEKLFF. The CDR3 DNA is TGCGCCAGCAGATGGACGGCAACTAATGAAAAACTGTTTTTT.

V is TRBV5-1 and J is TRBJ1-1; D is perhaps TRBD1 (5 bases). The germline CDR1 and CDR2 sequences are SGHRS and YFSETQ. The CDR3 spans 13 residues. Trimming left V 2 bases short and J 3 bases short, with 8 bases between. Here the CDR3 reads CASSFMGDTEAFF. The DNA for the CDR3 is TGCGCCAGCAGCTTTATGGGGGACACTGAAGCTTTCTTT. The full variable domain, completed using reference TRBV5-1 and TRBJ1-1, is KAGVTQTPRYLIKTRGQQVTLSCSPISGHRSVSWYQQTPGQGLQFLFEYFSETQRNKGNFPGRFSGRQFSNSRSEMNVSTLELGDSALYLCASSFMGDTEAFFGQGTRLTVV.

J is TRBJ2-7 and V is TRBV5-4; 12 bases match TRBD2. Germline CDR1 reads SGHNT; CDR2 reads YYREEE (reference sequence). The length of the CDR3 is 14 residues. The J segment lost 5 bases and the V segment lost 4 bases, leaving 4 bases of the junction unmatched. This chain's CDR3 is CASSAGLAGNEQYF. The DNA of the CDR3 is TGTGCCAGCAGCGCAGGACTAGCGGGAAACGAGCAGTACTTC.

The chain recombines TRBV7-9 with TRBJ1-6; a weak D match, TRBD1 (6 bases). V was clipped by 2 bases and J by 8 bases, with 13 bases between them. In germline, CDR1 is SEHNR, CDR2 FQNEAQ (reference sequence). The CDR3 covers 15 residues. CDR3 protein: CASSLYQGMDSPLHF. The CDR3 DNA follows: TGTGCCAGCAGCTTATATCAGGGGATGGATTCACCCCTCCACTTT.

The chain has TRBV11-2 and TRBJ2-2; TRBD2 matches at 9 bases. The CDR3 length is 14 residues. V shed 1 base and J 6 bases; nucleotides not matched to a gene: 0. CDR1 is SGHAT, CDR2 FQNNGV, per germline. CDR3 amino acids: CASSLGLAAGELFF. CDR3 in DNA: TGTGCCAGCAGCTTAGGACTAGCGGCCGGGGAGCTGTTTTTT.

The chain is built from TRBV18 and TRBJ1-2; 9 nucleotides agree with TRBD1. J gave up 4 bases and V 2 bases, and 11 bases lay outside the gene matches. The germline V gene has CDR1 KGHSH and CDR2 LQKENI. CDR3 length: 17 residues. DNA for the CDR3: TGTGCCAGCTCACCAAACCCCCTCCAGACAGGGGGCTATGGCTACACCTTC. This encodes CASSPNPLQTGGYGYTF.

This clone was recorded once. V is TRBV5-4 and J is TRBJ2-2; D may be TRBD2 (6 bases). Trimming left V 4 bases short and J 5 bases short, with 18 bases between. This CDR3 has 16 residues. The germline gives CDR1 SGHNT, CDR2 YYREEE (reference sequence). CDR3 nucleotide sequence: TGTGCCAGCAGCCGCGAGGCTAGCGAACTAACCGGGGAGCTGTTTTTT. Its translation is CASSREASELTGELFF.

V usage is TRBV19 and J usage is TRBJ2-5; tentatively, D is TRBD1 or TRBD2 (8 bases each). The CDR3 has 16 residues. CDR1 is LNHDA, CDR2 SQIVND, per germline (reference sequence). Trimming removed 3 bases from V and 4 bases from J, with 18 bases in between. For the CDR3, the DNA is TGTGCCAGTAGTATCCTCGGACAGGGACTAGGAGAGACCCAGTACTTC. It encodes CASSILGQGLGETQYF.

CDR3 DNA: TGTGCCAGCAGCCAGAGGAGAGATAGCAATCAGCCCCAGCATTTT. It specifies CASSQRRDSNQPQHF. The V and J genes are TRBV27 and TRBJ1-5; D is unresolved. The V gene's germline CDR1 is MNHEY and CDR2 SMNVEV (reference sequence). The CDR3 loop spans 15 amino acids. V gave up 6 bases and J gave up 0 bases, with 12 bases separating them.

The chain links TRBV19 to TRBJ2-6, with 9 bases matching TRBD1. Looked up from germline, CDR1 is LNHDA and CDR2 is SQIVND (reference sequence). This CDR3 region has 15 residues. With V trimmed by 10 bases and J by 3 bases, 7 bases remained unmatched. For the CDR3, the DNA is TGTGCCACTATGAGACAGGGGGATGGGGCCAACGTCCTGACTTTC. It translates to CATMRQGDGANVLTF.

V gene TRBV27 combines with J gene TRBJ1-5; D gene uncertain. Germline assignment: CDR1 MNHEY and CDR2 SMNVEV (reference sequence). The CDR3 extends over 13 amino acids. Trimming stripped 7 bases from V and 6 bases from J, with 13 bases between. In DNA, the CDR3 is TGTGCCAGCACCGCTTGGACGGGTCAGCCCCAGCATTTT. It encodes CASTAWTGQPQHF.

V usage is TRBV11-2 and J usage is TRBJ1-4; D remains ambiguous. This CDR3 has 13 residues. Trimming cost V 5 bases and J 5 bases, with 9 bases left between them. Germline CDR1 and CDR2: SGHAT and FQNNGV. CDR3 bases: TGTGCCAGCAGCCAACCGGAGAATGAAAAACTGTTTTTT. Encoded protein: CASSQPENEKLFF.

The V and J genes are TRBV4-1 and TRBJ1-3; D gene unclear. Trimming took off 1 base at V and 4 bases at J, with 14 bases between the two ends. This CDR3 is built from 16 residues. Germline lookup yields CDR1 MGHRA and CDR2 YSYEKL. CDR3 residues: CASSQVVGSTGNTIYF. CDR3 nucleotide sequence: TGCGCCAGCAGCCAAGTCGTAGGATCAACGGGAAACACCATATATTTT.

CDR3 bases: TGTGCCAGTAGTCCCGGACAGGGGGCCAATCAGCCCCAGCATTTT. Its protein is CASSPGQGANQPQHF. The chain carries TRBV19 and TRBJ1-5, with 11 bases lining up with TRBD1. Germline values: CDR1 LNHDA, CDR2 SQIVND (reference sequence). The CDR3 runs 15 residues. The trim removed 5 bases at V and 3 bases at J, leaving 3 bases unmatched. Using reference TRBV19 and TRBJ1-5 for the parts outside the CDR3, the full variable domain is DGGITQSPKYLFRKEGQNVTLSCEQNLNHDAMYWYRQDPGQGLRLIYYSQIVNDFQKGDIAEGYSVSREKKESFPLTVTSAQKNPTAFYLCASSPGQGANQPQHFGDGTRLSIL.

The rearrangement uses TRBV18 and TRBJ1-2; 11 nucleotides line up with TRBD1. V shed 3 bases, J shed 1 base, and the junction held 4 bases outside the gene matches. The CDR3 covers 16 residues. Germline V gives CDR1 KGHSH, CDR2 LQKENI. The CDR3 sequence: CASSPGQGAHNYGYTF. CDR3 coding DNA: TGTGCCAGCTCACCCGGACAGGGGGCACATAACTATGGCTACACCTTC. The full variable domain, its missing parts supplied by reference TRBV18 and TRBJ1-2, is NAGVMQNPRHLVRRRGQEARLRCSPMKGHSHVYWYRQLPEEGLKFMVYLQKENIIDESGMPKERFSAEFPKEGPSILRIQQVVRGDSAAYFCASSPGQGAHNYGYTFGSGTRLTVV.

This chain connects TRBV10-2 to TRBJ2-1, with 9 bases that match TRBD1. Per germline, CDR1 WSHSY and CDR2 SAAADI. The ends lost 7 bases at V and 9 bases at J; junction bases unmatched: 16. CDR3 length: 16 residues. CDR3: CASNAPGQGSRGEQFF. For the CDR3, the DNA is TGCGCCAGCAATGCACCGGGACAGGGATCGAGGGGTGAGCAGTTCTTC.

CDR3 in DNA: TGTGCCAGCAGCCCGACCCCGGTTGTGGCTGAAGCTTTCTTT. This codes for CASSPTPVVAEAFF. The V call is TRBV9, the J call TRBJ1-1; D gene unclear. The germline gives CDR1 SGDLS, CDR2 YYNGEE. Trimming removed 4 bases at V and 6 bases at J, with 16 bases between. This CDR3 contains 14 residues.

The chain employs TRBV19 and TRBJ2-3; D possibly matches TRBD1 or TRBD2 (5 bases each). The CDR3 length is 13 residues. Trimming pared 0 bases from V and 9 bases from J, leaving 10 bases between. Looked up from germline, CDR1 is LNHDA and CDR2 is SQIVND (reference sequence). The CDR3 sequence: CASSIEQGGTQYF. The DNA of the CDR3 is TGTGCCAGTAGTATAGAGCAGGGCGGGACGCAGTATTTT.

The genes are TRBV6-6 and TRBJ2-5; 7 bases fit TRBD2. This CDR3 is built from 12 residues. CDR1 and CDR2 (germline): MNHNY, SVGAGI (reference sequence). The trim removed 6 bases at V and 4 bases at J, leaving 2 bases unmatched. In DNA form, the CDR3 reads TGTGCCAGCAGGGGAGGGACAGAGACCCAGTACTTC. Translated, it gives CASRGGTETQYF.

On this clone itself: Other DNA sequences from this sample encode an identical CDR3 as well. CDR3 protein: CASSLLGTGELFF. The CDR3 DNA sequence: TGTGCCAGCAGTTTATTGGGGACCGGGGAGCTGTTTTTT. The rearrangement links TRBV28 to TRBJ2-2, with D unresolved. V shed 1 base and J shed 5 bases, with 5 bases lying between them. The CDR3 is 13 residues long. Germline V lookup: CDR1 MDHEN, CDR2 SYDVKM.

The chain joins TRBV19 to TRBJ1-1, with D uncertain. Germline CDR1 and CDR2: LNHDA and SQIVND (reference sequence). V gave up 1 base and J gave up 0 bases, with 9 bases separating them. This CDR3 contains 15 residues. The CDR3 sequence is CASSIGDLMNTEAFF. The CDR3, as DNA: TGTGCCAGTAGTATAGGAGACCTTATGAACACTGAAGCTTTCTTT.

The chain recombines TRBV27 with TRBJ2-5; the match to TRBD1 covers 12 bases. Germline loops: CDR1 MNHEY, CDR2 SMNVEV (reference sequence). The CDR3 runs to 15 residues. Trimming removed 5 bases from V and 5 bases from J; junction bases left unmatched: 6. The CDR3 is CASSPGTGGSETQYF. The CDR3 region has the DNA TGTGCCAGCAGTCCGGGGACAGGGGGCAGCGAGACCCAGTACTTC.